This paragraph covers one T cell receptor beta chain sequence. Unmatched junction bases numbered 14, after V lost 9 bases and J lost 4 bases. The V gene's germline CDR1 is SNHLY and CDR2 FYNNEI. The CDR3 has 16 residues. The data are from a study of glioma-infiltrating T cells after dendritic cell vaccination. Study-wide context: Between the early 2000s and the early 2010s, patients got autologous tumor lysate-pulsed dendritic cell vaccines.

Time point here: after dendritic cell vaccination, including at tumor progression/relapse. The primer mix had 60 V beta and 13 J beta primers. Assay: immunoSEQ multiplex PCR; the TCRdb copy retains only in-frame clones and omits some. The sample includes over 90,000 clones, roughly 80% of them seen just once. The clonotype comes from a human donor with glioblastoma. The sequencing used blood, collected after dendritic cell vaccination. This chain links TRBV2 with TRBJ1-4; 7 positions agree with TRBD1. The CDR3 sequence is CASSRRRGLNNEKLFF. The CDR3 region has the DNA TGTGCCAGTTCCCGGAGGAGGGGGCTGAATAATGAAAAACTGTTTTTT.